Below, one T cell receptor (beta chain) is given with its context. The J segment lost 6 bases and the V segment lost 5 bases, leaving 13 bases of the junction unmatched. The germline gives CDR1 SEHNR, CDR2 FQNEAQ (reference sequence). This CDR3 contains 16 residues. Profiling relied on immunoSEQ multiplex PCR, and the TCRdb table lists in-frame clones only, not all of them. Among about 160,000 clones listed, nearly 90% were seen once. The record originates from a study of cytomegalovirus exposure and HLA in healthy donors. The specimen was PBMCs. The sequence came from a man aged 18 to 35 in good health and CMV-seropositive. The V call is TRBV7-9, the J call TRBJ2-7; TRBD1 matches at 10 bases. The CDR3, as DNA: TGTGCCAGCAGCCCGAAGGCCGGGACAGGGGTGAGCGAGCAGTACTTC. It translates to CASSPKAGTGVSEQYF.